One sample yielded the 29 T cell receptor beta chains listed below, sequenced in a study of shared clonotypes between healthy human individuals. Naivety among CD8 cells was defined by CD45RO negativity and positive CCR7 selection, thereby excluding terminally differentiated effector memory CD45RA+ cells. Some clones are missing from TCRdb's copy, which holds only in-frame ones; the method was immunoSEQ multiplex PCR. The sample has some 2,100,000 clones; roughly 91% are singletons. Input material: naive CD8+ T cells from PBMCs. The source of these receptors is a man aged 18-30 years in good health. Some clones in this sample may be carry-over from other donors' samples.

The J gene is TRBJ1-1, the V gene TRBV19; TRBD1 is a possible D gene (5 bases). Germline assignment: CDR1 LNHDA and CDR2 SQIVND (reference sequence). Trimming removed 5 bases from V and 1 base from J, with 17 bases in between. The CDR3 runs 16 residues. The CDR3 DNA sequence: TGTGCCAGTAGTCCCGTGGGGCAGCCTGAGAACACTGAAGCTTTCTTT. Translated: CASSPVGQPENTEAFF.

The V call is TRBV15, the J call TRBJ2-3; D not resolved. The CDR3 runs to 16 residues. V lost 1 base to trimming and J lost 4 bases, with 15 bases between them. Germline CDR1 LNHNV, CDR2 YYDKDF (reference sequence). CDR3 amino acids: CATSRAPLSRADTQYF. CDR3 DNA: TGTGCCACCAGCAGAGCACCACTTTCCCGGGCAGATACGCAGTATTTT.

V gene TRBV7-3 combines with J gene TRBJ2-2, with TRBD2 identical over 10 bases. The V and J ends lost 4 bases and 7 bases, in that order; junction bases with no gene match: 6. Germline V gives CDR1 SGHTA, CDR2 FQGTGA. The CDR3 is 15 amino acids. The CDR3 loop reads CASSSRAGGVGELFF. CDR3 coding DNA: TGTGCCAGCAGCTCTAGAGCGGGAGGGGTCGGGGAGCTGTTTTTT.

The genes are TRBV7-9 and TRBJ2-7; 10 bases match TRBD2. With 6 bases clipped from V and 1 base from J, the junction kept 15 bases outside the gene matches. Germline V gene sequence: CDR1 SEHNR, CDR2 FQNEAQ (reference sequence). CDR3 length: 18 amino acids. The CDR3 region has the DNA TGTGCCAGCAGAGGGACAGGCGAAAGCGGGAGGGGTTCCTACGAGCAGTACTTC. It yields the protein CASRGTGESGRGSYEQYF.

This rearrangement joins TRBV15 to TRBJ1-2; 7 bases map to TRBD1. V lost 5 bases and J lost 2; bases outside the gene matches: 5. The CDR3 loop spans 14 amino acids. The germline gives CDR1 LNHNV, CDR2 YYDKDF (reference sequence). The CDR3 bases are TGTGCCACCAGCGCGGGCAGGGGGAACTATGGCTACACCTTC. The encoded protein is CATSAGRGNYGYTF.

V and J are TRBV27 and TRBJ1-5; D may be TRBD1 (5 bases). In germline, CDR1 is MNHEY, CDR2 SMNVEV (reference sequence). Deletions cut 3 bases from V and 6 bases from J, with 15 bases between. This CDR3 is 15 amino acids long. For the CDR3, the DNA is TGTGCCAGCAGTTTTATTAGACAGAGGGGTCAGCCCCAGCATTTT. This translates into CASSFIRQRGQPQHF.

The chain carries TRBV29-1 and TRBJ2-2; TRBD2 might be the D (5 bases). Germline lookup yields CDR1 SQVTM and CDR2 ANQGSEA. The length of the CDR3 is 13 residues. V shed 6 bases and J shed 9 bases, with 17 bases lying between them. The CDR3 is CSVRGTLTRELFF. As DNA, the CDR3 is TGCAGCGTACGGGGTACCCTAACCCGGGAGCTGTTTTTT.

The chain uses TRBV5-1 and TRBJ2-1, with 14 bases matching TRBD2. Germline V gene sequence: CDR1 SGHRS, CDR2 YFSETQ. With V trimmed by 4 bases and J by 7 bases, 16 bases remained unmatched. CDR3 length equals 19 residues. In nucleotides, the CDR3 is TGCGCCAGCAGCCCTCCCGGGACTAGCGGGAGATCTGGAAGAAATGAGCAGTTCTTC. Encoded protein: CASSPPGTSGRSGRNEQFF.

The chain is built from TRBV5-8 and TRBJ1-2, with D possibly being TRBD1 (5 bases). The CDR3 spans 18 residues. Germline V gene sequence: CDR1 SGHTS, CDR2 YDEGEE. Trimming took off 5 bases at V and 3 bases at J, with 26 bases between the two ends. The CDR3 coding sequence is TGTGCCAGCAGTCTCCCCAGGCACAGGCCAGTCTTAGACTATGGCTACACCTTC. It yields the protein CASSLPRHRPVLDYGYTF.

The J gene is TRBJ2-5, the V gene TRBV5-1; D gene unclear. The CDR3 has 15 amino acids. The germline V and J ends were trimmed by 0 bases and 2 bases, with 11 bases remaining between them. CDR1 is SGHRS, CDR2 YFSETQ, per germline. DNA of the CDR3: TGCGCCAGCAGCTTGGAGTGGGGTGGGCAAGAGACCCAGTACTTC. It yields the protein CASSLEWGGQETQYF.

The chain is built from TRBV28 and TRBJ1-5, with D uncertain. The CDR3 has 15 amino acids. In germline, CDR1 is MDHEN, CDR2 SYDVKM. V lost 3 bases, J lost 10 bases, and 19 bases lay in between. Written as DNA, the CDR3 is TGTGCCAGCAGTTTTGGACGTGGGCTTCTCAGACCCCAGCATTTT. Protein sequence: CASSFGRGLLRPQHF.

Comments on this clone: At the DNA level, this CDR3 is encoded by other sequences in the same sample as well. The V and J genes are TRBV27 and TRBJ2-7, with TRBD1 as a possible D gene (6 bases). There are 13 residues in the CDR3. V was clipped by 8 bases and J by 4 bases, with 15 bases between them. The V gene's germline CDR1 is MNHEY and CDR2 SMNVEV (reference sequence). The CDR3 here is CASGQGFSYEQYF. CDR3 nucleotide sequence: TGTGCCAGCGGTCAGGGGTTTTCTTACGAGCAGTACTTC.

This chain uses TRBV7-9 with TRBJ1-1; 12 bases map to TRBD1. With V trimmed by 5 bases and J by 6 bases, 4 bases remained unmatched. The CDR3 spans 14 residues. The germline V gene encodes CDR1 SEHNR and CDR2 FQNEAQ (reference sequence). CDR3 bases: TGTGCCAGCAGCCCCTGGGACAGGGGGCCTGAAGCTTTCTTT. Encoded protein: CASSPWDRGPEAFF.

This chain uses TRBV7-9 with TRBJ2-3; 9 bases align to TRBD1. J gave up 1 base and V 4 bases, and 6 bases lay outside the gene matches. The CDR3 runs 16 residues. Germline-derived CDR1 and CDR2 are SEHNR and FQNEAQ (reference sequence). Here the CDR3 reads CASSSPRTGGTDTQYF. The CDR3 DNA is TGTGCCAGCAGCTCCCCTCGGACAGGGGGCACAGATACGCAGTATTTT.

The CDR3 nucleotides read TGTGCCAGCAGCGTAGGTCCAGGGGGGAACACCGGGGAGCTGTTTTTT. It yields the protein CASSVGPGGNTGELFF. V and J are TRBV9 and TRBJ2-2, with 7 bases fitting TRBD1. The length of the CDR3 is 16 residues. Germline CDR1 SGDLS, CDR2 YYNGEE. Trimming at V came to 0 bases and at J to 1 base, leaving 3 bases not matched to a gene.

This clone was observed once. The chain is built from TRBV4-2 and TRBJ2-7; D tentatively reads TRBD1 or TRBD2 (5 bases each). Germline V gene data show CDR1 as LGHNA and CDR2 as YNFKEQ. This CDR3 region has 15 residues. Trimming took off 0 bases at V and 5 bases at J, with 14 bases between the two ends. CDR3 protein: CASSQDMGERDEQYF. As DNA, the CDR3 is TGTGCCAGCAGCCAAGATATGGGGGAGCGCGACGAGCAGTACTTC.

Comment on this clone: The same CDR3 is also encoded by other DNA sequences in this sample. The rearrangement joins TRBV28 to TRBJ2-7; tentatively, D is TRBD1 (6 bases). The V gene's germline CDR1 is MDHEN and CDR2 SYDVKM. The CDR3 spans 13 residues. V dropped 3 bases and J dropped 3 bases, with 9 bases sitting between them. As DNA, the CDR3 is TGTGCCAGCAGTTTTACAGGGCTCTACGAGCAGTACTTC. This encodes CASSFTGLYEQYF.

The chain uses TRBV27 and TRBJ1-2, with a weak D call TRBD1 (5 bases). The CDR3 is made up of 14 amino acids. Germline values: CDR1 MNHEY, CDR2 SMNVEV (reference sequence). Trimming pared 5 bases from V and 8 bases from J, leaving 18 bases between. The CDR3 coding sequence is TGTGCCAGCAGTCTCAACGCGGGGCACAGCGGCTACACCTTC. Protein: CASSLNAGHSGYTF.

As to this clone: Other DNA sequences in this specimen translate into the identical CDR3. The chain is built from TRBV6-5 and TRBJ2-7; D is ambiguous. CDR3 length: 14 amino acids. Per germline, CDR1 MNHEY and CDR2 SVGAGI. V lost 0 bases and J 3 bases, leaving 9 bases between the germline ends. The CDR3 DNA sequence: TGTGCCAGCAGTTACTCGAAGTTTGGCTACGAGCAGTACTTC. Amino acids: CASSYSKFGYEQYF.

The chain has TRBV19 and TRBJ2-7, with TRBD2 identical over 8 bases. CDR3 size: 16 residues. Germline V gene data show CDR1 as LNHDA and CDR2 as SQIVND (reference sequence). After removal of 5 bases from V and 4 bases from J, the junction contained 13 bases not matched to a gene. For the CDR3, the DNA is TGTGCCAGTAGTTTTCTCCCCAGCGGGAGACAATACGAGCAGTACTTC. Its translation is CASSFLPSGRQYEQYF.

DNA for the CDR3: TGTGCCAGCAGCCTACCTGGGGGCGTAGATGGCTACACCTTC. Translating it yields CASSLPGGVDGYTF. This chain connects TRBV6-6 to TRBJ1-2; D might be TRBD1 (6 bases). This CDR3 is 14 amino acids long. V dropped 6 bases and J dropped 6 bases, with 17 bases sitting between them. Germline V lookup: CDR1 MNHNY, CDR2 SVGAGI (reference sequence).

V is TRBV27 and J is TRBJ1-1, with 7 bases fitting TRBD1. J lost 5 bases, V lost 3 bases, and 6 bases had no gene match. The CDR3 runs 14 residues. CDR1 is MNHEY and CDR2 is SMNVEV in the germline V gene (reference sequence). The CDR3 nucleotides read TGTGCCAGCAGTTTCGCTGACAGGGATACTGAAGCTTTCTTT. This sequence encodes CASSFADRDTEAFF.

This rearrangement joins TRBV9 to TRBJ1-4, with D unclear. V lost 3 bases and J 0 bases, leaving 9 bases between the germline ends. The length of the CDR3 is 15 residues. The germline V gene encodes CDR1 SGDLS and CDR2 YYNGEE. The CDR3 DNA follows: TGTGCCAGCAGCGCTACACTTTCAACTAATGAAAAACTGTTTTTT. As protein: CASSATLSTNEKLFF.

The CDR3 region has the DNA TGTGCCAGCAGTGAAAACAGGGTGACAAACACTGAAGCTTTCTTT. The encoded protein is CASSENRVTNTEAFF. The gene calls are TRBV6-1 and TRBJ1-1, with D possibly being TRBD1 (6 bases). The CDR3 sequence is 15 residues long. Germline V CDR1 and CDR2: MNHNS, SASEGT. Trimming removed 2 bases at V and 2 bases at J, with 12 bases between.

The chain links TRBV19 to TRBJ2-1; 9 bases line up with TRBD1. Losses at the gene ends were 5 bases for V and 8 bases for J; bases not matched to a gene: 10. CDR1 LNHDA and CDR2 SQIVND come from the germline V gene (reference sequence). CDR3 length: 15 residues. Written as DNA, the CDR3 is TGTGCCAGTAGTGGCCCCGACAGGGGGTTTTATGAGCAGTTCTTC. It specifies CASSGPDRGFYEQFF.

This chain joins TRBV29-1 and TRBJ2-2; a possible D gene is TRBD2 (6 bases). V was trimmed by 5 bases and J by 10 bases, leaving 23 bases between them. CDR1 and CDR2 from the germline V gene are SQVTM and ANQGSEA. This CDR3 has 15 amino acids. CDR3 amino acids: CSVLRTTGRGEELFF. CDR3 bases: TGCAGCGTTCTCCGGACAACTGGACGCGGGGAGGAGCTGTTTTTT.

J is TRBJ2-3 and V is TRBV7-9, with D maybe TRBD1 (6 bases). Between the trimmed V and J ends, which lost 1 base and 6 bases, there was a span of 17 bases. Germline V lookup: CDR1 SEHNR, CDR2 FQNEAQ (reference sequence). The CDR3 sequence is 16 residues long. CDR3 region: CASSLGGRAQGDTQYF. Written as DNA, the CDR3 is TGTGCCAGCAGCTTAGGGGGCAGGGCCCAGGGGGATACGCAGTATTTT.

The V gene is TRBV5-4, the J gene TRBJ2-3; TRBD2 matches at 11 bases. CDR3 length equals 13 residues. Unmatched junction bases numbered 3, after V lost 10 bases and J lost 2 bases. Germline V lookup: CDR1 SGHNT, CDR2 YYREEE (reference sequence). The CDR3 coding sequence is TGTGCCTGGACTAGCGGGTACACAGATACGCAGTATTTT. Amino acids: CAWTSGYTDTQYF.

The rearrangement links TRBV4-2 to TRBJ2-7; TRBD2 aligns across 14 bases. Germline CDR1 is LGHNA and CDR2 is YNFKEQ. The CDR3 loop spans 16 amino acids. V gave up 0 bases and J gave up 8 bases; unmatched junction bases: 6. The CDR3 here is CASSQDQGLAGEQQYF. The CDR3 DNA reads TGTGCCAGCAGCCAAGATCAGGGACTAGCGGGAGAGCAGCAGTACTTC.